The 10 T cell receptor beta chains listed next were all sequenced from one sample in a study of shared clonotypes between healthy human individuals. Naive CD8 cells lacked CD45RO, underwent positive selection for CCR7 and left out terminally differentiated effector memory CD45RA+ cells. The protocol was immunoSEQ multiplex PCR, while the TCRdb copy is restricted to in-frame clones and leaves out a portion. There are roughly 650,000 clones in the sample; around 96% occur only once, and approximately 0.12% lies in the top ten. The sample was naive CD8+ T cells sorted from blood. The receptors stem from a woman aged 25 to 39 in good health.

The chain employs TRBV12-5 and TRBJ2-1; D might be TRBD2 (5 bases). Trimming removed 1 base at V and 0 bases at J, with 7 bases between. Germline V lookup: CDR1 LGHNT, CDR2 FRNRAP. The CDR3 contains 15 residues. The CDR3 nucleotides read TGTGCTAGTGGTTTGGGAGGGAGCTCCTACAATGAGCAGTTCTTC. This codes for CASGLGGSSYNEQFF.

The chain joins TRBV6-6 to TRBJ2-1, with 11 positions matching TRBD2. Germline V lookup: CDR1 MNHNY, CDR2 SVGAGI (reference sequence). The CDR3 sequence is 16 residues long. Unmatched junction bases numbered 6, after V lost 4 bases and J lost 4 bases. This CDR3 is CASSSTGTSGYNEQFF. CDR3 nucleotide sequence: TGTGCCAGCAGTTCAACCGGGACTAGCGGATACAATGAGCAGTTCTTC.

The V and J genes are TRBV11-2 and TRBJ2-7; 9 positions match TRBD1. J gave up 5 bases and V 4 bases, and 6 bases lay outside the gene matches. This CDR3 spans 14 amino acids. CDR1 is SGHAT, CDR2 FQNNGV, per germline. The CDR3 protein is CASSSDRGDHEQYF. In DNA, the CDR3 is TGTGCCAGCAGCTCTGACAGGGGGGATCACGAGCAGTACTTC.

The sample holds one count of this clone. This chain links TRBV27 with TRBJ2-7; D ambiguous. Germline V CDR1 and CDR2: MNHEY, SMNVEV (reference sequence). The CDR3 runs 15 residues. V lost 6 bases and J 0 bases, leaving 15 bases between the germline ends. The CDR3 loop is CASRSFGQSSYEQYF. The CDR3 DNA reads TGTGCCAGCAGATCCTTCGGCCAATCCTCCTACGAGCAGTACTTC.

The chain links TRBV28 to TRBJ2-1; 8 bases line up with TRBD2. The CDR3 is 14 amino acids. The germline V gene encodes CDR1 MDHEN and CDR2 SYDVKM. Trimming took 7 bases from V and 6 from J; bases not matched to a gene: 8. DNA of the CDR3: TGTGCCAGCACCAGAGGACTAGCCCCCAATGAGCAGTTCTTC. Its translation is CASTRGLAPNEQFF.

V usage is TRBV6-5 and J usage is TRBJ2-2; D may be TRBD2 (5 bases). Trimming took 0 bases from V and 5 from J, leaving 7 bases between them. CDR1 and CDR2 (germline): MNHEY, SVGAGI. This CDR3 is built from 14 residues. CDR3 bases: TGTGCCAGCAGTTACTCGGAGGAGACCGGGGAGCTGTTTTTT. Translated, it gives CASSYSEETGELFF.

V usage is TRBV5-1 and J usage is TRBJ2-2; D not resolved. V lost 0 bases, J lost 1 base, and 7 bases lay in between. Germline V lookup: CDR1 SGHRS, CDR2 YFSETQ. There are 15 residues in the CDR3. Here the CDR3 DNA reads TGCGCCAGCAGCTTGGCCTCATTGAACACCGGGGAGCTGTTTTTT. Protein: CASSLASLNTGELFF.

The rearrangement uses TRBV6-1 and TRBJ2-1; 9 nucleotides agree with TRBD2. This CDR3 is 16 amino acids long. CDR1 MNHNS and CDR2 SASEGT come from the germline V gene. J lost 7 bases, V lost 4 bases, and 11 bases had no gene match. CDR3 coding DNA: TGTGCCAGCAGTGCCCAAGCGGGAGGCGTTGTTAATGAGCAGTTCTTC. Encoded protein: CASSAQAGGVVNEQFF.

The genes are TRBV10-1 and TRBJ2-1; possible D gene TRBD2, 6 bases. Trimming removed 2 bases from V and 7 bases from J, with 18 bases in between. The CDR3 is 16 amino acids. Germline V gene sequence: CDR1 WNHNN, CDR2 SYGVQD (reference sequence). CDR3 nucleotides: TGCGCCAGCAGTGAGCGGGAAGGGACTCCAAGAAATGAGCAGTTCTTC. It is translated as CASSEREGTPRNEQFF.

A few counts support this clone. This chain links TRBV27 with TRBJ2-1; 8 positions match TRBD2. Germline-derived CDR1 and CDR2 are MNHEY and SMNVEV (reference sequence). CDR3 size: 16 residues. The V gene end was trimmed by 2 bases and the J gene end by 8 bases; junction bases not matched to a gene: 11. For the CDR3, the DNA is TGTGCCAGCAGTTTACTCTCCAGCGGGAGAGGAGATGAGCAGTTCTTC. It encodes CASSLLSSGRGDEQFF.